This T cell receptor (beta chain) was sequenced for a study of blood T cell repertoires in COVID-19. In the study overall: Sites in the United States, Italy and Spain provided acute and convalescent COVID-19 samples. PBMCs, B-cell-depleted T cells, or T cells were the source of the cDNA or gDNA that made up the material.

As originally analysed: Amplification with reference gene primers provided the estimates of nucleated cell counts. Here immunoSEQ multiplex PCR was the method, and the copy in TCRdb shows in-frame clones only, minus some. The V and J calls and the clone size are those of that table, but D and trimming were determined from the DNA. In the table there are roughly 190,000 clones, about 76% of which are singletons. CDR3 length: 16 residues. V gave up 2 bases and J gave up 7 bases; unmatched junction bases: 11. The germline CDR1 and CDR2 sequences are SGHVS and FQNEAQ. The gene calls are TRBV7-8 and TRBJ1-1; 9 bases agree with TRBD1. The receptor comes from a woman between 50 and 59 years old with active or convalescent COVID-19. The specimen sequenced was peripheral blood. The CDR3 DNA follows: TGTGCCAGCAGCTTAAAAATTAATCCGGGACAGGGTGAAGCTTTCTTT. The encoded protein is CASSLKINPGQGEAFF.